A selection of T cell receptor beta chains follows, all from one sample in a study of neoadjuvant nivolumab and ipilimumab in lung cancer. The data were produced by immunoSEQ multiplex PCR, yet TCRdb's version contains in-frame clones alone and is incomplete. The sample holds some 25,000 clones, around 76% seen once. Material: tumor tissue, obtained after neoadjuvant nivolumab, alone or with ipilimumab, at or shortly before surgery. Receptors were obtained from an adult with non-small cell lung cancer. Each CDR3 is given with its conserved first and last residue. D genes are given only for firm matches. Clone size is shown for a subset of rows, as once, few, many or a class of expanded clone.

CDR3aa: CATSLTGNTEAFF; CDR3nt: TGTGCCACCAGCCTTACAGGGAATACTGAAGCTTTCTTT; d_gene: NA; v_gene: TRBV15; j_gene: TRBJ1-1; abundance: few
CDR3aa: CASSSTEGAEAFF; CDR3nt: TGTGCCAGCAGCTCGACCGAGGGAGCTGAAGCTTTCTTT; d_gene: NA; v_gene: TRBV9; j_gene: TRBJ1-1; abundance: NA
CDR3aa: CASSLVPSGGQPDTQYF; CDR3nt: TGTGCCAGCAGCTTAGTTCCTAGCGGGGGGCAACCCGATACGCAGTATTTT; d_gene: TRBD2; v_gene: TRBV11-2; j_gene: TRBJ2-3; abundance: NA
CDR3aa: CASSLGRGRRTGEAFF; CDR3nt: TGTGCCAGCAGCTTAGGTAGGGGAAGGAGAACTGGTGAAGCTTTCTTT; d_gene: NA; v_gene: TRBV11-3; j_gene: TRBJ1-1; abundance: NA
CDR3aa: CASSYSLSYYEQYF; CDR3nt: TGTGCCAGCAGTTACTCGCTCAGCTACTACGAGCAGTACTTC; d_gene: NA; v_gene: TRBV6-6; j_gene: TRBJ2-7; abundance: NA
CDR3aa: CASSGGQGGPEAFF; CDR3nt: TGTGCCAGCAGCGGCGGGCAGGGTGGGCCTGAAGCTTTCTTT; d_gene: NA; v_gene: TRBV5-4; j_gene: TRBJ1-1; abundance: NA
CDR3aa: CASIPGQGFSGEQFF; CDR3nt: TGCGCCAGCATCCCGGGACAGGGGTTCAGTGGTGAGCAGTTCTTC; d_gene: TRBD1; v_gene: TRBV10-2; j_gene: TRBJ2-1; abundance: NA
CDR3aa: CASSLDNEQFF; CDR3nt: TGTGCCAGCAGTTTGGACAATGAGCAGTTCTTC; d_gene: NA; v_gene: TRBV6-1; j_gene: TRBJ2-1; abundance: NA
CDR3aa: CAISVTAGDTDTQYF; CDR3nt: TGTGCCATCAGTGTCACAGCGGGGGACACAGATACGCAGTATTTT; d_gene: TRBD2; v_gene: TRBV10-3; j_gene: TRBJ2-3; abundance: NA
CDR3aa: CASSGGTGGKLFF; CDR3nt: TGTGCCAGCAGCGGGGGGACAGGCGGAAAACTGTTTTTT; d_gene: TRBD1; v_gene: TRBV6-1; j_gene: TRBJ1-4; abundance: NA
CDR3aa: CASRGQGPTDTQYF; CDR3nt: TGCGCCAGCAGGGGACAGGGGCCCACAGATACGCAGTATTTT; d_gene: TRBD1; v_gene: TRBV5-1; j_gene: TRBJ2-3; abundance: NA
CDR3aa: CASSSEPGNTIYF; CDR3nt: TGTGCCAGCAGCTCCGAACCCGGAAACACCATATATTTT; d_gene: NA; v_gene: TRBV7-3; j_gene: TRBJ1-3; abundance: NA
CDR3aa: CASVAGTTNEKLFF; CDR3nt: TGTGCCAGTGTGGCCGGGACCACTAATGAAAAACTGTTTTTT; d_gene: NA; v_gene: TRBV2; j_gene: TRBJ1-4; abundance: NA
CDR3aa: CASSVSRDTEAFF; CDR3nt: TGTGCCAGCAGCGTATCCAGGGACACTGAAGCTTTCTTT; d_gene: NA; v_gene: TRBV7-2; j_gene: TRBJ1-1; abundance: NA
CDR3aa: CASSLGLAGRTGELFF; CDR3nt: TGTGCCAGCAGCTTAGGACTAGCGGGGAGGACCGGGGAGCTGTTTTTT; d_gene: TRBD2; v_gene: TRBV7-9; j_gene: TRBJ2-2; abundance: NA
CDR3aa: CASSLQQGDGGYTF; CDR3nt: TGTGCCAGCAGCTTGCAACAGGGGGATGGCGGCTACACCTTC; d_gene: TRBD1; v_gene: TRBV7-2; j_gene: TRBJ1-2; abundance: few